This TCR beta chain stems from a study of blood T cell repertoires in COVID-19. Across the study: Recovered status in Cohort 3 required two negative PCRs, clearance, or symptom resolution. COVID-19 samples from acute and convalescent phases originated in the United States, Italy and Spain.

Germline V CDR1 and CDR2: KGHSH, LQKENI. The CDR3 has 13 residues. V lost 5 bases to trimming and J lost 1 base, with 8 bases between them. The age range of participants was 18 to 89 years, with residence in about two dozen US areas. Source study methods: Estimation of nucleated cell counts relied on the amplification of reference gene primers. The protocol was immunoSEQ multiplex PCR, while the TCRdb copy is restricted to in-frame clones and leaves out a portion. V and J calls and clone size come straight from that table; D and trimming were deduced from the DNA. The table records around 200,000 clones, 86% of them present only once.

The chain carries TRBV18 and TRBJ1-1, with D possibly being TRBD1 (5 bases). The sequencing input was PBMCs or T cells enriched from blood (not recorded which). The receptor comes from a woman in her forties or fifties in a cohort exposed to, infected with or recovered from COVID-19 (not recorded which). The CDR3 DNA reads TGTGCCAGCTCAGGGGGGTCGAACACTGAAGCTTTCTTT. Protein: CASSGGSNTEAFF.